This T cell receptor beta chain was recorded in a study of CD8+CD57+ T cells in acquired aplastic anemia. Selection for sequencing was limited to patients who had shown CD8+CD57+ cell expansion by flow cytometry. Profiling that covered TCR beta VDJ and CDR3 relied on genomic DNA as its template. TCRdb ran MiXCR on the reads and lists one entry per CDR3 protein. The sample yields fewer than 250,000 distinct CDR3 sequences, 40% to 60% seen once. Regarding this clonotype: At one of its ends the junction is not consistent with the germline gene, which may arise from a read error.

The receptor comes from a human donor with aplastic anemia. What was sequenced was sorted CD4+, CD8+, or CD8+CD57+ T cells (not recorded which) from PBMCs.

The CDR3, as DNA: TGTGCCATCGGCGGTGACTCCTACGAGCAGTACTTC. Protein sequence: CAIGGDSYEQYF. This sequence joins TRBV10-1 and TRBJ2-7, with no clear D. The CDR3 is made up of 12 amino acids. CDR1 and CDR2 (germline): WNHNN, SYGVQD (reference sequence).